This T cell receptor (beta chain) was captured in a study of patients and donors after allogeneic stem cell transplantation. This clonotype has a handful of counts. Trimming removed 6 bases at V and 4 bases at J, with 15 bases between. The CDR3 is 14 residues long. Germline lookup yields CDR1 ENHRY and CDR2 SYGVKD. TCRdb re-derived calls from the RT-PCR reads in MiXCR, one entry per CDR3 protein. In the table there are about a million distinct CDR3 sequences, about a sixth of which are singletons. This clonotype was sampled from a human donor who was either an allogeneic HSCT recipient or a stem cell or donor lymphocyte infusion donor (not recorded which). It is not recorded whose cells these are; they may come from a transplant donor. This chain uses TRBV10-3 with TRBJ2-5; D is uncertain. Specimen: blood, either unsorted or a sorted T cell fraction (not recorded which). The CDR3 sequence is CAISDTSKRETQYF. The CDR3 nucleotides are TGTGCCATCAGCGACACCTCAAAGAGAGAGACCCAGTACTTC.